The 14 T cell receptor beta chains listed next were all sequenced from one sample in a study of technical replicates of blood from several donors. Assay: immunoSEQ multiplex PCR; the TCRdb copy retains only in-frame clones and omits some. The sample includes around 100,000 clones, about 94% of them seen just once. The sequenced sample consisted of T cells isolated from PBMCs. The receptors were gathered from a human donor in good health.

J is TRBJ2-3 and V is TRBV5-4; D may be TRBD1 (5 bases). Germline assignment: CDR1 SGHNT and CDR2 YYREEE (reference sequence). This CDR3 is built from 16 residues. The ends were cut back, 3 bases at V and 6 bases at J, with 20 bases in the middle. The CDR3 here is CASSSGHGGISDTQYF. For the CDR3, the DNA is TGTGCCAGCAGCTCCGGACACGGCGGAATCTCGGATACGCAGTATTTT.

The V and J genes are TRBV7-3 and TRBJ2-1; 7 bases fit TRBD2. The ends lost 5 bases at V and 7 bases at J; junction bases unmatched: 8. CDR3 length equals 14 residues. Germline-derived CDR1 and CDR2 are SGHTA and FQGTGA. CDR3 residues: CASSRSREINEQFF. In DNA form, the CDR3 reads TGTGCCAGCAGCCGGTCGCGGGAGATTAATGAGCAGTTCTTC.

This chain uses TRBV27 with TRBJ2-7, with TRBD1 as a possible D gene (6 bases). The CDR3 length is 12 residues. In germline, CDR1 is MNHEY, CDR2 SMNVEV (reference sequence). DNA for the CDR3: TGTGCGACTGGCCTCAGGGGATACGAGCAGTACTTC. The encoded protein is CATGLRGYEQYF.

J is TRBJ1-5 and V is TRBV5-6; 7 bases are shared with TRBD1. The CDR3 runs 15 residues. V gave up 0 bases and J gave up 7 bases; unmatched junction bases: 7. Germline CDR1 SGHDT, CDR2 YYEEEE. The CDR3: CASSLVGQVHQPQHF. Here the CDR3 DNA reads TGTGCCAGCAGCTTGGTAGGACAGGTACACCAGCCCCAGCATTTT.

This chain joins TRBV10-2 and TRBJ2-5, with TRBD2 matching over 8 bases. J gave up 1 base and V 2 bases, and 6 bases lay outside the gene matches. Germline V gives CDR1 WSHSY, CDR2 SAAADI. The length of the CDR3 is 16 residues. This chain's CDR3 is CASSEGIAGIQETQYF. The DNA of the CDR3 is TGCGCCAGCAGTGAGGGGATAGCGGGGATCCAAGAGACCCAGTACTTC.

The V call is TRBV29-1, the J call TRBJ2-7; 9 nucleotides line up with TRBD1. Germline-derived CDR1 and CDR2 are SQVTM and ANQGSEA. The ends lost 4 bases at V and 1 base at J; junction bases unmatched: 11. The CDR3 extends over 16 amino acids. As DNA, the CDR3 is TGCAGCGTTGTGGGGGTGGGACAGGGAAGGTCCTACGAGCAGTACTTC. This encodes CSVVGVGQGRSYEQYF.

V gene TRBV7-9 combines with J gene TRBJ2-7; 9 bases line up with TRBD2. Germline loops: CDR1 SEHNR, CDR2 FQNEAQ (reference sequence). This CDR3 has 18 residues. J lost 0 bases, V lost 7 bases, and 16 bases had no gene match. The CDR3, as DNA: TGTGCCAGCATCAGATGGGGCGGGAGGGCCTTTAACTCCTACGAGCAGTACTTC. Encoded protein: CASIRWGGRAFNSYEQYF.

This chain uses TRBV27 with TRBJ2-7; 12 bases map to TRBD1. Unmatched junction bases numbered 17, after V lost 5 bases and J lost 3 bases. The CDR3 is 19 amino acids. Germline V gene sequence: CDR1 MNHEY, CDR2 SMNVEV (reference sequence). CDR3 residues: CASSLIWDRGLPSNYEQYF. In nucleotides, the CDR3 is TGTGCCAGCAGTCTCATTTGGGACAGGGGGCTTCCTAGTAACTACGAGCAGTACTTC.

The J gene is TRBJ2-3, the V gene TRBV5-8; TRBD1 aligns across 9 bases. CDR1 SGHTS and CDR2 YDEGEE come from the germline V gene. The V gene end was trimmed by 2 bases and the J gene end by 4 bases; junction bases not matched to a gene: 2. This CDR3 is built from 14 residues. The CDR3 nucleotides read TGTGCCAGCAGCTTACAGGGGGCAGCAGATACGCAGTATTTT. Protein: CASSLQGAADTQYF.

J is TRBJ2-1 and V is TRBV21-1; the D segment call TRBD1 is taken from the table without a DNA check. TRBV21-1 is annotated as a pseudogene. The CDR3 contains 14 residues. The CDR3 region is CASSSHYRGPGQFF. CDR3 coding DNA: TGTGCCAGCAGCTCACATTATAGGGGGCCGGGGCAGTTCTTC.

This clone was detected only a few times. CDR3 DNA sequence: TGTGCCAGCAGCTTCTACGGGTATACTGAAGCTTTCTTT. It is translated as CASSFYGYTEAFF. The V and J genes are TRBV5-6 and TRBJ1-1; D gene uncertain. From germline, CDR1 is SGHDT and CDR2 YYEEEE. V gave up 2 bases and J gave up 5 bases, with 10 bases separating them. There are 13 residues in the CDR3.

The CDR3 sequence: CASSSFSHNTGELFF. CDR3 in DNA: TGTGCCAGCAGCTCGTTTAGTCATAACACCGGGGAGCTGTTTTTT. This rearrangement joins TRBV11-2 to TRBJ2-2; no reliable D call. The V end lost 4 bases, the J end lost 2 bases, and 11 bases lay between the germline ends. This CDR3 is built from 15 residues. CDR1 and CDR2 (germline): SGHAT, FQNNGV.

V and J are TRBV27 and TRBJ1-2, with D possibly being TRBD1 (6 bases). The CDR3 runs to 14 residues. Trimming cost V 3 bases and J 2 bases, with 10 bases left between them. Germline V lookup: CDR1 MNHEY, CDR2 SMNVEV (reference sequence). DNA for the CDR3: TGTGCCAGCAGTTTGGGGGGGCCCAACTATGGCTACACCTTC. This translates into CASSLGGPNYGYTF.

This rearrangement joins TRBV7-9 to TRBJ2-7; D not certain. The germline CDR1 and CDR2 sequences are SEHNR and FQNEAQ (reference sequence). This CDR3 spans 13 amino acids. V lost 4 bases and J lost 5, with 12 bases in between. In nucleotides, the CDR3 is TGTGCCAGCAGCTCTCCGGCAGGTCACGAGCAGTACTTC. Residues: CASSSPAGHEQYF. Looking up the rest from reference TRBV7-9 and TRBJ2-7 gives the full variable domain: DTGVSQNPRHKITKRGQNVTFRCDPISEHNRLYWYRQTLGQGPEFLTYFQNEAQLEKSRLLSDRFSAERPKGSFSTLEIQRTEQGDSAMYLCASSSPAGHEQYFGPGTRLTVT.